This T cell receptor (beta chain) comes out of a study of OX40 agonist ivuxolimab in advanced cancers. Across the whole study: Those enrolled were 82.7% male, with a mean age of 60 years and ages from about 20 to 90. Study results and limitations: CD8+ T cells showed, on average, more clonal expansion than CD4+ cells.

Profiling relied on immunoSEQ multiplex PCR, and the TCRdb table lists in-frame clones only, not all of them. The data contain roughly 70,000 clones, 75% to 90% of them singletons. This clone was recorded only once. The antigen remains unidentified. Deletions cut 0 bases from V and 7 bases from J, with 14 bases between. The CDR3 spans 15 residues. The germline gives CDR1 LGHNA, CDR2 YSLEER. The receptor's source is an adult with an advanced solid tumor such as melanoma, head and neck, liver or kidney cancer. This specimen consisted of CD4+ or CD8+ T cells sorted from blood, obtained in a trial of the OX40 agonist ivuxolimab. The chain recombines TRBV4-3 with TRBJ2-3; D call uncertain. The DNA for the CDR3 is TGCGCCAGCAGCCAAGATATGACGAGTCGGTATACGCAGTATTTT. Translated, it gives CASSQDMTSRYTQYF.